The 25 T cell receptor beta chains given below trace back to one sample, sequenced in a study of blood T cell repertoires in COVID-19. Here immunoSEQ multiplex PCR was the method, and the copy in TCRdb shows in-frame clones only, minus some. The repertoire holds 380,000 or so clones, with 88% as singletons. The sequencing sample was made of PBMCs or T cells enriched from blood (not recorded which). The receptors here all came from a woman aged 30 to 39 with acute COVID-19.

V and J are TRBV10-3 and TRBJ2-2; 10 bases map to TRBD2. The ends lost 2 bases at V and 2 bases at J; junction bases unmatched: 5. In germline, CDR1 is ENHRY, CDR2 SYGVKD. The CDR3 is made up of 17 amino acids. The CDR3 DNA follows: TGTGCCATCAGTGAGCCTCGACTAGCGGGTAACACCGGGGAGCTGTTTTTT. Protein sequence: CAISEPRLAGNTGELFF.

This clone was seen a single time. V and J are TRBV28 and TRBJ1-3; 7 positions match TRBD1. J lost 0 bases, V lost 8 bases, and 7 bases had no gene match. The CDR3 totals 15 residues. CDR1 is MDHEN and CDR2 is SYDVKM in the germline V gene. The CDR3, as DNA: TGTGCCAGCCACCCGGGACAGATCTCTGGAAACACCATATATTTT. Its translation is CASHPGQISGNTIYF.

V and J are TRBV19 and TRBJ2-4, with TRBD2 matching over 8 bases. The CDR3 covers 17 residues. Trimming took 3 bases from V and 8 from J; bases not matched to a gene: 15. The V gene's germline CDR1 is LNHDA and CDR2 SQIVND (reference sequence). The CDR3 here is CASSMVVAGSGGHIQYF. The CDR3 DNA reads as TGTGCCAGTAGTATGGTGGTAGCGGGGTCAGGCGGGCACATTCAGTACTTC.

This clone has only one observation. This chain connects TRBV19 to TRBJ2-6; 7 positions agree with TRBD1. Germline V CDR1 and CDR2: LNHDA, SQIVND (reference sequence). With V trimmed by 1 base and J by 12 bases, 6 bases remained unmatched. The CDR3 runs 14 residues. CDR3 nucleotide sequence: TGTGCCAGTAGTATAGGGGACAGCACTCCCGTCCTGACTTTC. The encoded protein is CASSIGDSTPVLTF.

V usage is TRBV7-2 and J usage is TRBJ2-1, with TRBD2 matching 8 bases. The length of the CDR3 is 16 residues. V lost 6 bases and J lost 12; bases outside the gene matches: 19. The V gene's germline CDR1 is SGHTA and CDR2 FQGNSA. CDR3 loop: CASRVGGTSRQIGQFF. The CDR3 DNA reads TGTGCCAGCAGGGTTGGAGGGACTAGTAGGCAAATCGGGCAGTTCTTC.

The chain recombines TRBV28 with TRBJ2-2, with 7 bases fitting TRBD1. The CDR3 covers 15 residues. V dropped 4 bases and J dropped 2; count of bases not matched to a gene: 4. Looked up from germline, CDR1 is MDHEN and CDR2 is SYDVKM. CDR3 bases: TGTGCCAGCAGTTCGCCAGGGGGTAACACCGGGGAGCTGTTTTTT. Amino acids: CASSSPGGNTGELFF.

The gene calls are TRBV5-1 and TRBJ1-4; tentatively, D is TRBD1 (6 bases). Germline V gives CDR1 SGHRS, CDR2 YFSETQ. This CDR3 has 14 amino acids. Trimming left V 0 bases short and J 8 bases short, with 11 bases between. The DNA for the CDR3 is TGCGCCAGCAGCTTGGACAGGGCGGAAGAAAAACTGTTTTTT. Protein sequence: CASSLDRAEEKLFF.

This rearrangement joins TRBV4-1 to TRBJ1-1; possibly TRBD1 for D (5 bases). The CDR3 contains 15 residues. The germline gives CDR1 MGHRA, CDR2 YSYEKL. V was cut by 0 bases and J by 5 bases, with 13 bases left in between. DNA for the CDR3: TGCGCCAGCAGCCAAGAGAGGTCAGGGTGGACTGAAGCTTTCTTT. Residues: CASSQERSGWTEAFF.

This chain links TRBV19 with TRBJ2-5; D perhaps matches TRBD1 (6 bases). Germline CDR1 is LNHDA and CDR2 is SQIVND (reference sequence). This CDR3 has 15 amino acids. Between the trimmed V and J ends, which lost 1 base and 5 bases, there was a span of 14 bases. For the CDR3, the DNA is TGTGCCAGTAGTATAGGCAGGGGCTGGGGGGAGACCCAGTACTTC. Its protein is CASSIGRGWGETQYF.

Here the CDR3 reads CASSFSPKTGSHNEQFF. CDR3 DNA sequence: TGTGCCAGCAGTTTTTCACCCAAGACAGGGTCCCACAATGAGCAGTTCTTC. The chain uses TRBV27 and TRBJ2-1, with TRBD1 matching 7 bases. Losses at the gene ends were 3 bases for V and 5 bases for J; bases not matched to a gene: 13. Germline assignment: CDR1 MNHEY and CDR2 SMNVEV (reference sequence). This CDR3 contains 17 residues.

This sequence joins TRBV27 and TRBJ2-7, with D possibly being TRBD2 (6 bases). This CDR3 has 15 amino acids. Germline assignment: CDR1 MNHEY and CDR2 SMNVEV (reference sequence). V lost 5 bases to trimming and J lost 3 bases, with 17 bases between them. CDR3 DNA sequence: TGTGCCAGCAGTCCGCGCGGGATAACGGGCTACGAGCAGTACTTC. It codes for CASSPRGITGYEQYF.

The rearrangement joins TRBV7-2 to TRBJ2-7; 9 bases are a match to TRBD2. Germline CDR1 and CDR2: SGHTA and FQGNSA. The CDR3 spans 16 residues. With 2 bases clipped from V and 5 bases from J, the junction kept 10 bases outside the gene matches. This CDR3 is CASSLSGGTSFNEQYF. The CDR3 coding sequence is TGTGCCAGCAGCTTAAGTGGCGGGACTAGCTTCAACGAGCAGTACTTC.

The V and J genes are TRBV10-3 and TRBJ1-2; 11 positions agree with TRBD1. This CDR3 is built from 13 residues. Germline CDR1 ENHRY, CDR2 SYGVKD. V shed 10 bases and J 4 bases; nucleotides not matched to a gene: 5. DNA for the CDR3: TGTGCCACTTTGGGGACAGGGGGCTATGGCTACACCTTC. Residues: CATLGTGGYGYTF.

This rearrangement joins TRBV19 to TRBJ1-1; a weak D match, TRBD1 (6 bases). V was pared by 5 bases and J by 1 base, with 17 bases between. CDR1 is LNHDA and CDR2 is SQIVND in the germline V gene (reference sequence). The CDR3 runs 16 residues. CDR3 DNA: TGTGCCAGTAGTGTACAGGGTCCCCCGCGGAACACTGAAGCTTTCTTT. Protein product: CASSVQGPPRNTEAFF.

The chain joins TRBV6-5 to TRBJ2-6, with D possibly matching TRBD2 (5 bases). The CDR3 is 13 residues long. Trimming pared 0 bases from V and 18 bases from J, leaving 15 bases between. The germline V gene has CDR1 MNHEY and CDR2 SVGAGI. The CDR3 sequence is CASSYSRVSSPTF. The CDR3, as DNA: TGTGCCAGCAGTTACTCGAGGGTTTCCAGCCCGACTTTC.

This chain connects TRBV24-1 to TRBJ1-2, with TRBD1 identical over 10 bases. The length of the CDR3 is 15 residues. V shed 4 bases and J 6 bases; nucleotides not matched to a gene: 7. Germline lookup yields CDR1 KGHDR and CDR2 SFDVKD. Written as DNA, the CDR3 is TGTGCCACCAGTGAACCGGGACAGGGGTTCGATGGCTACACCTTC. Translating gives CATSEPGQGFDGYTF.

This rearrangement joins TRBV5-1 to TRBJ2-5, with D tentatively TRBD2 (7 bases). V was trimmed by 5 bases and J by 2 bases, leaving 19 bases between them. From germline, CDR1 is SGHRS and CDR2 YFSETQ. The CDR3 is 16 amino acids. The CDR3 loop reads CASSTTGGRGQETQYF. As DNA, the CDR3 is TGCGCCAGCAGTACAACCGGGGGGCGCGGGCAAGAGACCCAGTACTTC.

The chain has TRBV6-5 and TRBJ2-3, with 7 nucleotides matching TRBD2. Trimming cost V 0 bases and J 2 bases; bases outside gene matches: 5. The germline V gene has CDR1 MNHEY and CDR2 SVGAGI. The CDR3 has 16 residues. This CDR3 reads CASSYSFGTITDTQYF. The CDR3 DNA sequence: TGTGCCAGCAGTTACTCGTTCGGGACTATCACAGATACGCAGTATTTT.

The chain uses TRBV7-8 and TRBJ1-6; no reliable D call. V lost 5 bases and J 10 bases, leaving 24 bases between the germline ends. Germline values: CDR1 SGHVS, CDR2 FQNEAQ. The CDR3 spans 17 residues. The CDR3 DNA follows: TGTGCCAGCAGCCCCTCTCCGTCGTCGGGGTGGGGATCACCCCTCCACTTT. Translated: CASSPSPSSGWGSPLHF.

This chain links TRBV30 with TRBJ2-7, with 7 positions matching TRBD2. Trimming cost V 7 bases and J 0 bases; bases outside gene matches: 6. This CDR3 has 13 amino acids. In germline, CDR1 is GTSNPN, CDR2 SVGIG (reference sequence). CDR3 sequence reads: CASTGGASYEQYF. As DNA, the CDR3 is TGTGCCTCTACGGGGGGTGCCTCCTACGAGCAGTACTTC.

The J gene is TRBJ2-3, the V gene TRBV9; the D gene is possibly TRBD2 (6 bases). The CDR3 has 13 residues. Germline values: CDR1 SGDLS, CDR2 YYNGEE. V was clipped by 3 bases and J by 14 bases, with 19 bases between them. The CDR3 DNA sequence: TGTGCCAGCAGCGACGCGGTCCTAGCGCGCACGTATTTT. Protein product: CASSDAVLARTYF. Complete variable domain (other parts from reference TRBV9 and TRBJ2-3): DSGVTQTPKHLITATGQRVTLRCSPRSGDLSVYWYQQSLDQGLQFLIQYYNGEERAKGNILERFSAQQFPDLHSELNLSSLELGDSALYFCASSDAVLARTYFGPGTRLTVL.

CDR3 sequence (DNA): TGTGCCAGCAGTAGACGACAGGGATCGGTGACTGAAGCTTTCTTT. Its protein product is CASSRRQGSVTEAFF. The chain is built from TRBV6-2 or TRBV6-3 and TRBJ1-1; TRBD1 matches 7 bases. In germline, CDR1 is MNHEY, CDR2 SVGEGT. The CDR3 loop spans 15 amino acids. V lost 5 bases to trimming and J lost 5 bases; unmatched junction nucleotides: 11.

The chain employs TRBV11-2 and TRBJ1-2, with D perhaps matching TRBD1 (5 bases). Trimming took off 1 base at V and 8 bases at J, with 11 bases between the two ends. CDR1 is SGHAT and CDR2 is FQNNGV in the germline V gene. The CDR3 has 13 residues. CDR3 in DNA: TGTGCCAGCAGCTTAGTACAGGACAACGGCTACACCTTC. Protein sequence: CASSLVQDNGYTF.

The chain uses TRBV18 and TRBJ1-1; 9 nucleotides match TRBD1. Germline CDR1 reads KGHSH; CDR2 reads LQKENI. V was clipped by 3 bases and J by 5 bases; unmatched bases: 7. The CDR3 sequence is 15 residues long. The chain's CDR3 is CASSPAGQGRTEAFF. As DNA, the CDR3 is TGTGCCAGCTCACCGGCCGGACAGGGGAGGACTGAAGCTTTCTTT.

The chain recombines TRBV4-3 with TRBJ2-3, with 13 bases aligning to TRBD2. Germline values: CDR1 LGHNA, CDR2 YSLEER. This CDR3 is 19 amino acids long. J was trimmed by 1 base and V by 0 bases; bases with no gene match: 7. The CDR3 is CASSQELLAGGIRTDTQYF. The CDR3 bases are TGCGCCAGCAGCCAAGAATTACTAGCGGGGGGGATTCGCACAGATACGCAGTATTTT.